This T cell receptor beta chain is drawn from a study of immune evolution from preneoplasia to lung adenocarcinoma. V lost 6 bases to trimming and J lost 7 bases; unmatched junction nucleotides: 10. The germline V gene has CDR1 ENHRY and CDR2 SYGVKD. The CDR3 runs 16 residues. The method was immunoSEQ multiplex PCR; TCRdb's version includes in-frame clones alone and lacks a portion of them. This table holds some 6,500 clones, 75% to 90% found once. The chain recombines TRBV10-3 with TRBJ2-1; 12 bases line up with TRBD2. The clonotype comes from a person in their 60s with lung adenocarcinoma. The specimen was FFPE invasive lung adenocarcinoma tissue. Here the CDR3 DNA reads TGTGCCATCAGAGACCTAAGACTAGCGGGAGCTAATGAGCAGTTCTTC. This translates into CAIRDLRLAGANEQFF.